Presented here are 26 T cell receptor beta chains from one specimen sequenced in a study of radiotherapy plus CTLA-4 blockade in lung cancer. TCRdb's table, derived via immunoSEQ multiplex PCR, lists solely in-frame clones and lacks some. The sample consists of around 110,000 clones, around 84% of them appearing once. Sequencing was performed on peripheral blood, taken from a patient treated with radiotherapy plus ipilimumab. The receptors originated from a human donor with non-small cell lung cancer that progressed on radiotherapy plus ipilimumab. Some clones in this sample may be carry-over from other donors' samples.

The V gene is TRBV4-3, the J gene TRBJ1-4; TRBD1 agrees at 7 bases. The J segment lost 7 bases and the V segment lost 1 base, leaving 6 bases of the junction unmatched. The CDR3 length is 15 residues. Germline CDR1 reads LGHNA; CDR2 reads YSLEER. CDR3 amino acids: CASSQGQGRFEKLFF. The CDR3 region has the DNA TGCGCCAGCAGCCAAGGACAGGGAAGGTTTGAAAAACTGTTTTTT.

The J gene is TRBJ2-5, the V gene TRBV5-1; 8 nucleotides align to TRBD2. Germline values: CDR1 SGHRS, CDR2 YFSETQ. Trimming cost V 4 bases and J 2 bases; bases outside gene matches: 13. The CDR3 covers 17 residues. In DNA form, the CDR3 reads TGCGCCAGCAGCCCCCCTCGGGGGGGGGCCGTTCAAGAGACCCAGTACTTC. It encodes CASSPPRGGAVQETQYF.

This chain links TRBV9 with TRBJ2-6; D remains ambiguous. Germline assignment: CDR1 SGDLS and CDR2 YYNGEE. The V end was cut by 0 bases, the J end by 3 bases, with 1 base between. The length of the CDR3 is 13 residues. Written as DNA, the CDR3 is TGTGCCAGCAGCGTAGTTGGGGCCAACGTCCTGACTTTC. Its protein product is CASSVVGANVLTF.

The rearrangement links TRBV19 to TRBJ2-3, with D unresolved. The CDR3 is made up of 15 amino acids. Trimming removed 3 bases from V and 0 bases from J, with 10 bases in between. Looked up from germline, CDR1 is LNHDA and CDR2 is SQIVND (reference sequence). The CDR3: CASSIFAHSTDTQYF. CDR3 DNA sequence: TGTGCCAGTAGTATTTTCGCACATAGCACAGATACGCAGTATTTT.

The chain employs TRBV6-5 and TRBJ1-4; tentatively, D is TRBD1 (6 bases). V was clipped by 6 bases and J by 7 bases, with 15 bases between them. CDR3 length: 14 amino acids. Germline CDR1 MNHEY, CDR2 SVGAGI. CDR3 residues: CASSRGGESEKLFF. CDR3 sequence (DNA): TGTGCCAGCAGCAGGGGAGGGGAAAGTGAAAAACTGTTTTTT.

The chain carries TRBV6-1 and TRBJ1-2, with TRBD1 matching over 7 bases. Germline V gene sequence: CDR1 MNHNS, CDR2 SASEGT. With V trimmed by 3 bases and J by 7 bases, 17 bases remained unmatched. This CDR3 is built from 17 residues. The CDR3 DNA reads as TGTGCCAGCAGTGATCAAATACGGGACAGCTTTATTTCTGGCTACACCTTC. Residues: CASSDQIRDSFISGYTF.

This chain uses TRBV19 with TRBJ1-4; 8 bases line up with TRBD1. J lost 5 bases, V lost 6 bases, and 8 bases had no gene match. Germline V CDR1 and CDR2: LNHDA, SQIVND (reference sequence). The CDR3 is made up of 15 amino acids. This CDR3 reads CASSVRTGTNEKLFF. CDR3 sequence (DNA): TGTGCCAGTAGCGTCCGGACAGGGACCAATGAAAAACTGTTTTTT.

The chain joins TRBV29-1 to TRBJ1-2; 8 bases align to TRBD1. The V gene end was trimmed by 6 bases and the J gene end by 8 bases; junction bases not matched to a gene: 8. This CDR3 spans 12 amino acids. Germline lookup yields CDR1 SQVTM and CDR2 ANQGSEA. The CDR3 coding sequence is TGCAGCGTGGGGACAGGAGTACAGGGCTACACCTTC. Translated, it gives CSVGTGVQGYTF. Drawing the rest from reference TRBV29-1 and TRBJ1-2, the complete variable domain is SAVISQKPSRDICQRGTSLTIQCQVDSQVTMMFWYRQQPGQSLTLIATANQGSEATYESGFVIDKFPISRPNLTFSTLTVSNMSPEDSSIYLCSVGTGVQGYTFGSGTRLTVV.

The genes are TRBV5-5 and TRBJ2-1, with D perhaps matching TRBD2 (6 bases). The CDR3 has 14 amino acids. Trimming cost V 6 bases and J 3 bases, with 13 bases left between them. CDR1 is SGHKS and CDR2 is YYEKEE in the germline V gene (reference sequence). This chain's CDR3 is CASTQWRGYNEQFF. The CDR3 DNA sequence: TGTGCCAGCACCCAATGGAGGGGCTACAATGAGCAGTTCTTC.

The V call is TRBV9, the J call TRBJ1-5, with D possibly TRBD1 on 5 matching bases. The CDR3 runs to 17 residues. CDR1 and CDR2 (germline): SGDLS, YYNGEE. V was trimmed by 3 bases and J by 0 bases, leaving 16 bases between them. Written as DNA, the CDR3 is TGTGCCAGCAGCGAGAGCGACAGTCCATATAGCAATCAGCCCCAGCATTTT. Protein product: CASSESDSPYSNQPQHF.

In this sample, this clone turned up once. The chain couples TRBV28 to TRBJ1-4, with 9 bases matching TRBD1. CDR1 is MDHEN and CDR2 is SYDVKM in the germline V gene. This CDR3 region has 14 residues. V gave up 6 bases and J gave up 7 bases; unmatched junction bases: 6. The CDR3 region has the DNA TGTGCCAGCAGACCGTGGACAGGGGTTGAAAAACTGTTTTTT. Its translation is CASRPWTGVEKLFF.

The chain couples TRBV30 to TRBJ1-5; D is uncertain. This CDR3 has 13 amino acids. The germline CDR1 and CDR2 sequences are GTSNPN and SVGIG (reference sequence). V gave up 0 bases and J gave up 7 bases, with 10 bases separating them. In nucleotides, the CDR3 is TGTGCCTGGAGTGTATCGGGATTCCAGCCCCAGCATTTT. Encoded protein: CAWSVSGFQPQHF. The entire variable domain, with the rest obtained from reference TRBV30 and TRBJ1-5, is as follows: SQTIHQWPATLVQPVGSPLSLECTVEGTSNPNLYWYRQAAGRGLQLLFYSVGIGQISSEVPQNLSASRPQDRQFILSSKKLLLSDSGFYLCAWSVSGFQPQHFGDGTRLSIL.

The DNA of the CDR3 is TGTGCCAGCAACCCCCGGGTGGGGCAACACGAGCAGTACTTC. Translated: CASNPRVGQHEQYF. This rearrangement joins TRBV6-1 to TRBJ2-7; a weak D match, TRBD1 (5 bases). CDR1 MNHNS and CDR2 SASEGT come from the germline V gene. The CDR3 covers 14 residues. V lost 7 bases to trimming and J lost 5 bases, with 18 bases between them.

A remark on this clone: The junction shows a germline mismatch at one end, possibly a read error. The chain uses TRBV11-2 and TRBJ1-1; perhaps TRBD1 as D (5 bases). The CDR3 loop spans 14 amino acids. Germline values: CDR1 SGHAT, CDR2 FQNNGV. CDR3 sequence (DNA): TGTGCCAGCAGCCCGCGGGGACCGAACACTGAAGCTCTCTTT. This translates into CASSPRGPNTEALF.

The chain employs TRBV10-3 and TRBJ2-7; D unclear. V shed 10 bases and J shed 0 bases, with 19 bases lying between them. The CDR3 length is 15 residues. The germline V gene has CDR1 ENHRY and CDR2 SYGVKD. CDR3 in amino acids: CATLRTLESSYEQYF. The CDR3 nucleotides read TGTGCCACTCTCAGAACGTTGGAGAGCTCCTACGAGCAGTACTTC.

The chain is built from TRBV5-1 and TRBJ1-2, with unresolved D. CDR1 and CDR2 (germline): SGHRS, YFSETQ. The CDR3 totals 12 residues. Trimming took 4 bases from V and 4 from J, leaving 8 bases between them. The CDR3 nucleotides read TGCGCCAGCAGCGCCGAGGGCTATGGCTACACCTTC. Its translation: CASSAEGYGYTF.

This clone has only a few counts. CDR3 in amino acids: CASSWTGETGELFF. As DNA, the CDR3 is TGTGCCAGCAGTTGGACGGGGGAAACCGGGGAGCTGTTTTTT. V gene TRBV6-5 combines with J gene TRBJ2-2; perhaps TRBD2 as D (6 bases). The CDR3 loop spans 14 amino acids. CDR1 is MNHEY and CDR2 is SVGAGI in the germline V gene. The V and J ends lost 4 bases and 5 bases respectively, with 11 bases between them.

The table lists this clone with a few counts. V and J are TRBV4-2 and TRBJ2-7; 10 bases align to TRBD2. With V trimmed by 0 bases and J by 3 bases, 8 bases remained unmatched. CDR3 length equals 17 residues. Germline assignment: CDR1 LGHNA and CDR2 YNFKEQ. The CDR3 sequence is CASSQDSASGGIYEQYF. For the CDR3, the DNA is TGTGCCAGCAGCCAAGATTCGGCTAGCGGGGGAATCTACGAGCAGTACTTC.

The genes are TRBV30 and TRBJ1-2; unclear D gene. Germline CDR1 and CDR2: GTSNPN and SVGIG (reference sequence). Deletions cut 0 bases from V and 3 bases from J, with 14 bases between. CDR3 length: 15 residues. The DNA for the CDR3 is TGTGCCTGGAGTGTACTAAGGACTCAATACTATGGCTACACCTTC. Protein: CAWSVLRTQYYGYTF. Complete variable domain (other parts from reference TRBV30 and TRBJ1-2): SQTIHQWPATLVQPVGSPLSLECTVEGTSNPNLYWYRQAAGRGLQLLFYSVGIGQISSEVPQNLSASRPQDRQFILSSKKLLLSDSGFYLCAWSVLRTQYYGYTFGSGTRLTVV.

The V and J genes are TRBV19 and TRBJ1-2; no clear D. This CDR3 has 13 amino acids. Germline CDR1 reads LNHDA; CDR2 reads SQIVND (reference sequence). The ends were cut back, 3 bases at V and 6 bases at J, with 11 bases in the middle. CDR3 coding DNA: TGTGCCAGTAGTATTCGGGAACGAAATGGCTACACCTTC. Amino acid sequence: CASSIRERNGYTF.

This chain links TRBV6-6 with TRBJ1-2; the D is unclear. Trimming took off 0 bases at V and 3 bases at J, with 14 bases between the two ends. The length of the CDR3 is 16 residues. The germline CDR1 and CDR2 sequences are MNHNY and SVGAGI (reference sequence). The CDR3 region is CASSYSGNSPDYGYTF. The CDR3 coding sequence is TGTGCCAGCAGTTACTCGGGGAATTCGCCGGACTATGGCTACACCTTC.

The chain links TRBV6-5 to TRBJ2-7; D call uncertain. The CDR3 extends over 16 amino acids. Trimming pared 2 bases from V and 2 bases from J, leaving 16 bases between. Germline V CDR1 and CDR2: MNHEY, SVGAGI. The CDR3 protein is CASSYGPTVLTYEQYF. The CDR3 region has the DNA TGTGCCAGCAGTTACGGGCCGACGGTTTTAACCTACGAGCAGTACTTC.

V usage is TRBV7-2 and J usage is TRBJ2-1; D gene unclear. This CDR3 is 13 amino acids long. V lost 5 bases and J 5 bases, leaving 10 bases between the germline ends. The germline gives CDR1 SGHTA, CDR2 FQGNSA. The CDR3 DNA is TGTGCCAGCAGCCGCACGAAGGACAATGAGCAGTTCTTC. Protein: CASSRTKDNEQFF.

This CDR3 reads CASSIGPANEKLFF. Here the CDR3 DNA reads TGTGCCAGTAGTATAGGGCCAGCGAATGAAAAACTGTTTTTT. The chain is built from TRBV19 and TRBJ1-4; no firm D call. Germline V lookup: CDR1 LNHDA, CDR2 SQIVND (reference sequence). CDR3 length: 14 residues. The V end was cut by 1 base, the J end by 5 bases, with 8 bases between.

The V gene is TRBV11-3, the J gene TRBJ2-7; D might be TRBD2 (6 bases). V was trimmed by 4 bases and J by 2 bases, leaving 18 bases between them. This CDR3 has 16 amino acids. CDR1 SGHNT and CDR2 YENEEA come from the germline V gene. In DNA form, the CDR3 reads TGTGCCAGCAGCTGGAGGACTACTCAAACCCCCTACGAGCAGTACTTC. It is translated as CASSWRTTQTPYEQYF.

The sample holds a few counts of this clone. This chain joins TRBV5-1 and TRBJ2-5; 12 bases line up with TRBD2. Germline V gives CDR1 SGHRS, CDR2 YFSETQ. This CDR3 has 15 residues. V lost 0 bases, J lost 3 bases, and 0 bases stayed unmatched. The chain's CDR3 is CASSLASGGEETQYF. CDR3 bases: TGCGCCAGCAGCTTGGCTAGCGGGGGGGAAGAGACCCAGTACTTC.